The next 2 T cell receptor beta chains were all read from a single sample in a study. TCRdb itself ran the 5' RACE reads through MiXCR, one entry per CDR3 protein. In the table there are 60,000 to 65,000 distinct CDR3 sequences, 20% to 25% of which are singletons. Source material: memory CD4+ T cells sorted from a lymph node. Subset given: memory CD4+ T cells, CD4+CD45RO+CD25-. The origin of the receptors is a female donor with breast cancer.

This clonotype was seen many times. This chain joins TRBV7-2 and TRBJ2-7; D ambiguous. Germline V CDR1 and CDR2: SGHTA, FQGNSA. Between the trimmed V and J ends, which lost 5 bases and 4 bases, there was a span of 15 bases. CDR3 length: 14 residues. This CDR3 is CASSTMTGSYEQYF. The CDR3 DNA is TGTGCCAGCAGCACCATGACTGGCTCTTACGAGCAGTACTTC.

This clonotype appeared a few times. The chain carries TRBV5-1 and TRBJ2-7, with 7 nucleotides matching TRBD1. Germline CDR1 is SGHRS and CDR2 is YFSETQ. The CDR3 covers 14 residues. V shed 5 bases, J shed 5 bases, and the junction held 10 bases outside the gene matches. The CDR3 protein is CASSSLPGGNEQYF. The CDR3 DNA reads TGCGCCAGCAGTTCTCTTCCAGGGGGTAACGAGCAGTACTTC.